A selection of T cell receptor beta chains follows, all from one sample in a study of blood T cell repertoires in COVID-19. Assay used: immunoSEQ multiplex PCR; TCRdb lists only in-frame clones, some missing. The table has 250,000 to 300,000 clones, just under 90% seen once. Sequenced: PBMCs or T cells enriched from blood (not recorded which). All receptors derive from a woman aged 45-59 years who had been exposed to COVID-19. Both conserved end residues are part of each CDR3. The order of the fields is D gene, clone size, J gene, V gene, CDR3 DNA, CDR3 protein. The D gene is left open where the match is weak. The size of a clone is reported for some rows only, either as once, few or many, or as a class for expanded clones.

D gene: TRBD1
clone size: .
J gene: TRBJ2-2
V gene: TRBV5-4
CDR3 DNA: TGTGCCAGCAAACCGGACAGGGGGCATACCGGGGAGCTGTTTTTT
CDR3 protein: CASKPDRGHTGELFF

D gene: .
clone size: .
J gene: TRBJ2-5
V gene: TRBV20-1
CDR3 DNA: TGCAGTGCTAGACCACAAGAGACCCAGTACTTC
CDR3 protein: CSARPQETQYF

D gene: .
clone size: .
J gene: TRBJ1-1
V gene: TRBV2
CDR3 DNA: TGTGCCAGCATAGGACAGAACATGAACACTGAAGCTTTCTTT
CDR3 protein: CASIGQNMNTEAFF

D gene: .
clone size: .
J gene: TRBJ2-3
V gene: TRBV7-2
CDR3 DNA: TGTGCCAGCAGCTTACTCCCGTCTCCAGATACGCAGTATTTT
CDR3 protein: CASSLLPSPDTQYF

D gene: .
clone size: .
J gene: TRBJ2-5
V gene: TRBV18
CDR3 DNA: TGTGCCAGCTCACCACCTGCGAGCGGGGAGACCCAGTACTTC
CDR3 protein: CASSPPASGETQYF

D gene: TRBD1
clone size: .
J gene: TRBJ2-1
V gene: TRBV6-5
CDR3 DNA: TGTGCCAGCAGCCAGGACAGGGGGCTCTACAATGAGCAGTTCTTC
CDR3 protein: CASSQDRGLYNEQFF

D gene: TRBD2
clone size: few
J gene: TRBJ2-7
V gene: TRBV7-9
CDR3 DNA: TGTGCCAGCAGCTTAGCACTAGCGGTACACGAGCAGTACTTC
CDR3 protein: CASSLALAVHEQYF

D gene: TRBD1
clone size: .
J gene: TRBJ1-5
V gene: TRBV4-1
CDR3 DNA: TGCGCCAGCAGCCAATCCCCAGGGGGCCTTGGCAATCAGCCCCAGCATTTT
CDR3 protein: CASSQSPGGLGNQPQHF

D gene: .
clone size: once
J gene: TRBJ2-5
V gene: TRBV6-1
CDR3 DNA: TGTGCCAGCAGTGAATTGGTCGGAGGGATTCAAGAGACCCAGTACTTC
CDR3 protein: CASSELVGGIQETQYF

D gene: .
clone size: few
J gene: TRBJ1-2
V gene: TRBV2
CDR3 DNA: TGTGCCAGCAGTGAATGGGGGGTGAACTATGGCTACACCTTC
CDR3 protein: CASSEWGVNYGYTF

D gene: TRBD2
clone size: once
J gene: TRBJ2-5
V gene: TRBV15
CDR3 DNA: TGTGCCACCAGCAGAGATCGCGGGGGCCAAGAGACCCAGTACTTC
CDR3 protein: CATSRDRGGQETQYF

D gene: TRBD2
clone size: .
J gene: TRBJ2-2
V gene: TRBV28
CDR3 DNA: TGTGCCAGCAGTCAACCCGGACTAGCGGGGGTAATAAACACCGGGGAGCTGTTTTTT
CDR3 protein: CASSQPGLAGVINTGELFF

D gene: TRBD1
clone size: .
J gene: TRBJ1-6
V gene: TRBV18
CDR3 DNA: TGTGCCAGCTCATCAGGACAGGGTGTCAATTCACCCCTCCACTTT
CDR3 protein: CASSSGQGVNSPLHF

D gene: TRBD2
clone size: .
J gene: TRBJ2-1
V gene: TRBV19
CDR3 DNA: TGTGCCAGTAGTATCCTAGCGGCTAGCTCCTACAATGAGCAGTTCTTC
CDR3 protein: CASSILAASSYNEQFF

D gene: .
clone size: .
J gene: TRBJ1-5
V gene: TRBV15
CDR3 DNA: TGTGCCACCAGCAGAGACGCGGGGAACAATCAGCCCCAGCATTTT
CDR3 protein: CATSRDAGNNQPQHF

D gene: .
clone size: .
J gene: TRBJ2-2
V gene: TRBV5-8
CDR3 DNA: TGTGCCAGCAGCTACGGTGTAGCGAGCACCGGGGAGCTGTTTTTT
CDR3 protein: CASSYGVASTGELFF

D gene: .
clone size: once
J gene: TRBJ2-7
V gene: TRBV3-1/TRBV3-2
CDR3 DNA: TGTGCCAGCAGCCAAGCGGAGTTGGAGCAGTACTTC
CDR3 protein: CASSQAELEQYF

D gene: TRBD2
clone size: .
J gene: TRBJ2-7
V gene: TRBV19
CDR3 DNA: TGTGCCAGTAGTATCTCGTCGGGGGGGCATTACGAGCAGTACTTC
CDR3 protein: CASSISSGGHYEQYF

D gene: TRBD2
clone size: .
J gene: TRBJ2-5
V gene: TRBV4-2
CDR3 DNA: TGTGCCAGCAGCCAAAGCGGGGGGGCCCGGGAGACCCAGTACTTC
CDR3 protein: CASSQSGGARETQYF

D gene: TRBD2
clone size: .
J gene: TRBJ2-1
V gene: TRBV4-1
CDR3 DNA: TGCGCCAGCAGCCACCGAACTAGCGGGGGGGCGGGGAATGAGCAGTTCTTC
CDR3 protein: CASSHRTSGGAGNEQFF

D gene: .
clone size: .
J gene: TRBJ1-6
V gene: TRBV3-1/TRBV3-2
CDR3 DNA: TGTGCCAGCAGCCAAAGATTCGGGGATTCACCCCTCCACTTT
CDR3 protein: CASSQRFGDSPLHF

D gene: .
clone size: .
J gene: TRBJ1-5
V gene: TRBV7-2
CDR3 DNA: TGTGCCAGCAGCTTATGGGCAGACAATCAGCCCCAGCATTTT
CDR3 protein: CASSLWADNQPQHF

D gene: .
clone size: .
J gene: TRBJ2-1
V gene: TRBV5-1
CDR3 DNA: TGCGCCAGCAGCTTGTCCCTATCAAATGAGCAGTTCTTC
CDR3 protein: CASSLSLSNEQFF

D gene: TRBD2
clone size: .
J gene: TRBJ2-3
V gene: TRBV19
CDR3 DNA: TGTGCCACGGGAGGGGTGGCGACAGATACGCAGTATTTT
CDR3 protein: CATGGVATDTQYF

D gene: .
clone size: .
J gene: TRBJ1-1
V gene: TRBV6-5
CDR3 DNA: TGTGCCAGCAATCAGATGGGAGTGCTTGAAGCTTTCTTT
CDR3 protein: CASNQMGVLEAFF

D gene: TRBD2
clone size: .
J gene: TRBJ2-2
V gene: TRBV2
CDR3 DNA: TGTGCCAGCAGGACTAGCGGGGTCACCAGGGAGCTGTTTTTT
CDR3 protein: CASRTSGVTRELFF

D gene: .
clone size: .
J gene: TRBJ2-1
V gene: TRBV3-1/TRBV3-2
CDR3 DNA: TGTGCCAGCAGCCAAGAAGGGTGGGGCTTCGAGCAGTTCTTC
CDR3 protein: CASSQEGWGFEQFF

D gene: TRBD2
clone size: .
J gene: TRBJ2-5
V gene: TRBV3-1/TRBV3-2
CDR3 DNA: TGTGCCAGCAGCCAAGAAAGCGGGAGGGGAAAGACCCAGTACTTC
CDR3 protein: CASSQESGRGKTQYF

D gene: .
clone size: .
J gene: TRBJ2-2
V gene: TRBV19
CDR3 DNA: TGTGCCAGTACCGGGTTCTGGGGGGTAAACACCGGGGAGCTGTTTTTT
CDR3 protein: CASTGFWGVNTGELFF

D gene: .
clone size: .
J gene: TRBJ2-7
V gene: TRBV18
CDR3 DNA: TGTGCCAGCTCACCATCAGTTTCCTACGAGCAGTACTTC
CDR3 protein: CASSPSVSYEQYF

D gene: TRBD1
clone size: .
J gene: TRBJ2-5
V gene: TRBV5-8
CDR3 DNA: TGTGCCAGCAGCTTAAAGGGGGCTCCGGAGACCCAGTACTTC
CDR3 protein: CASSLKGAPETQYF

D gene: .
clone size: .
J gene: TRBJ1-2
V gene: TRBV5-8
CDR3 DNA: TGTGCCAGCAGCTTAACGGGTAGCTCCTATGGCTACACCTTC
CDR3 protein: CASSLTGSSYGYTF

D gene: TRBD1
clone size: .
J gene: TRBJ2-7
V gene: TRBV20-1
CDR3 DNA: TGCAGTGCTAGTGGCCTGACAGGGGGCTACGAGCAGTACTTC
CDR3 protein: CSASGLTGGYEQYF

D gene: TRBD2
clone size: few
J gene: TRBJ2-7
V gene: TRBV2
CDR3 DNA: TGTGCCAGCAGTCGGACTAGCGGGGTCTCCTACGAGCAGTACTTC
CDR3 protein: CASSRTSGVSYEQYF

D gene: .
clone size: .
J gene: TRBJ2-1
V gene: TRBV7-2
CDR3 DNA: TGTGCCAGCAGCCAGTATACAGGCTACAATGAGCAGTTCTTC
CDR3 protein: CASSQYTGYNEQFF

D gene: .
clone size: .
J gene: TRBJ1-1
V gene: TRBV11-2
CDR3 DNA: TGTGCCAGCAGCCCGAGATGGTCGACAGGAGATTTTGAAGCTTTCTTT
CDR3 protein: CASSPRWSTGDFEAFF

D gene: TRBD1
clone size: .
J gene: TRBJ2-2
V gene: TRBV19
CDR3 DNA: TGTGCCAGTAGTATAAGAGGGACAGCGAACACCGGGGAGCTGTTTTTT
CDR3 protein: CASSIRGTANTGELFF

D gene: .
clone size: few
J gene: TRBJ2-7
V gene: TRBV20-1
CDR3 DNA: TGCAGTGCTAGTTTGGGGGCGTCTTGGTACGAGCAGTACTTC
CDR3 protein: CSASLGASWYEQYF

D gene: .
clone size: .
J gene: TRBJ1-1
V gene: TRBV6-1
CDR3 DNA: TGTGCCAGCAGTGCACAAATCCAGGGAAGTCCAACTGAAGCTTTCTTT
CDR3 protein: CASSAQIQGSPTEAFF

D gene: TRBD2
clone size: .
J gene: TRBJ2-1
V gene: TRBV7-9
CDR3 DNA: TGTGCCAGCAGCAGAGGTGTACTAGCGGGGACAACCGGCCCCTACAATGAGCAGTTCTTC
CDR3 protein: CASSRGVLAGTTGPYNEQFF

D gene: TRBD1
clone size: .
J gene: TRBJ2-7
V gene: TRBV7-9
CDR3 DNA: TGTGCCAGCAGCCCTAGTAGGGGGCCCTCCTACGAGCAGTACTTC
CDR3 protein: CASSPSRGPSYEQYF

D gene: .
clone size: few
J gene: TRBJ1-4
V gene: TRBV15
CDR3 DNA: TGTGCCACCAGCAGCGGCCCCCCCCCGAGGGCGGAAAAACTGTTTTTT
CDR3 protein: CATSSGPPPRAEKLFF

D gene: .
clone size: .
J gene: TRBJ1-1
V gene: TRBV11-2
CDR3 DNA: TGTGCCAGCAGCTTACGGGGGGGAGTAGGGAACACTGAAGCTTTCTTT
CDR3 protein: CASSLRGGVGNTEAFF

D gene: TRBD2
clone size: .
J gene: TRBJ2-1
V gene: TRBV5-1
CDR3 DNA: TGCGCCAGCAGCTTGGACCGGGAGGACAATGAGCAGTTCTTC
CDR3 protein: CASSLDREDNEQFF

D gene: .
clone size: .
J gene: TRBJ1-1
V gene: TRBV7-9
CDR3 DNA: TGTGCCAGCAGCTTAGAAGGTAGCAGGAACACTGAAGCTTTCTTT
CDR3 protein: CASSLEGSRNTEAFF

D gene: .
clone size: .
J gene: TRBJ1-4
V gene: TRBV27
CDR3 DNA: TGTGCCAGCAGTTTATCTGGGCCCGTTGGCGAAAAACTGTTTTTT
CDR3 protein: CASSLSGPVGEKLFF

D gene: TRBD1
clone size: .
J gene: TRBJ1-4
V gene: TRBV7-6
CDR3 DNA: TGTGCCAGCAGCTTAGGACAGGGCCGGAATGAAAAACTGTTTTTT
CDR3 protein: CASSLGQGRNEKLFF